The 29 T cell receptor beta chains listed next were all sequenced from one sample in a study of vaccination effects on CD4 cells after COVID-19. Sequencing used immunoSEQ multiplex PCR; TCRdb keeps in-frame clones, though not all of them. The repertoire holds 40,000 to 60,000 clones, with approximately 74% as singletons. No antigens are known for them. On roughly day 9 of culture, CD4+ T cells were separated out. The sequencing used CD4+ T cells from PBMCs cultured without peptide, collected before COVID-19 vaccination. The receptors come from a human donor who had a prior SARS-CoV-2 infection.

This clone was seen only a few times. The V gene is TRBV21-1, the J gene TRBJ1-6. TRBV21-1 is listed as a pseudogene. CDR3 length: 12 amino acids. As DNA, the CDR3 is TGTGCCGTTCGGGGGTATAATTCACCCCTCCACTTT. Protein: CAVRGYNSPLHF.

The chain combines TRBV5-1 with TRBJ2-3, with 8 nucleotides matching TRBD2. Germline V gene data show CDR1 as SGHRS and CDR2 as YFSETQ. This CDR3 has 15 amino acids. The V and J ends lost 4 bases and 2 bases, in that order; junction bases with no gene match: 6. The CDR3 sequence: CASSVLSGNTDTQYF. The CDR3 DNA reads as TGCGCCAGCAGCGTTCTTAGCGGGAACACAGATACGCAGTATTTT.

The rearrangement joins TRBV14 to TRBJ2-2; D uncertain. The CDR3 consists of 13 residues. Germline V gene lookup returns CDR1 SGHDN and CDR2 FVKESK. Trimming removed 0 bases from V and 6 bases from J, with 5 bases in between. CDR3 DNA: TGTGCCAGCAGCCAAGATTGGTCCGGGGAGCTGTTTTTT. This codes for CASSQDWSGELFF. The complete variable domain, with remaining parts taken from reference TRBV14 and TRBJ2-2, reads EAGVTQFPSHSVIEKGQTVTLRCDPISGHDNLYWYRRVMGKEIKFLLHFVKESKQDESGMPNNRFLAERTGGTYSTLKVQPAELEDSGVYFCASSQDWSGELFFGEGSRLTVL.

J is TRBJ2-2 and V is TRBV6-5; D remains ambiguous. From germline, CDR1 is MNHEY and CDR2 SVGAGI. The CDR3 covers 14 residues. Deletions cut 6 bases from V and 4 bases from J, with 12 bases between. The CDR3 DNA reads TGTGCCAGCAGCGTTGAAGAAAGCACCGGGGAGCTGTTTTTT. It yields the protein CASSVEESTGELFF.

This sequence joins TRBV18 and TRBJ2-6; D call uncertain. From germline, CDR1 is KGHSH and CDR2 LQKENI. V was shortened by 4 bases and J by 0 bases, with 7 bases between the two germline ends. This CDR3 is built from 15 residues. CDR3 coding DNA: TGTGCCAGCTCACGCGGCCGCTCTGGGGCCAACGTCCTGACTTTC. As protein: CASSRGRSGANVLTF. The whole variable domain, remainder taken from reference TRBV18 and TRBJ2-6, is NAGVMQNPRHLVRRRGQEARLRCSPMKGHSHVYWYRQLPEEGLKFMVYLQKENIIDESGMPKERFSAEFPKEGPSILRIQQVVRGDSAAYFCASSRGRSGANVLTFGAGSRLTVL.

The V call is TRBV15, the J call TRBJ2-3; 8 bases line up with TRBD2. The germline V gene has CDR1 LNHNV and CDR2 YYDKDF (reference sequence). Trimming took 4 bases from V and 8 from J; bases not matched to a gene: 5. The CDR3 is 13 residues long. As DNA, the CDR3 is TGTGCCACCAGCAAAGCGGGAGTGGGTACGCAGTATTTT. This codes for CATSKAGVGTQYF.

The rearrangement joins TRBV2 to TRBJ1-5; 8 positions match TRBD1. This CDR3 region has 15 residues. Germline V gene data show CDR1 as SNHLY and CDR2 as FYNNEI. V trimming: 2 bases; J trimming: 3 bases; junction bases outside the gene matches: 3. The CDR3, as DNA: TGTGCCAGCAGTGAACAGGGGGCAAACAATCAGCCCCAGCATTTT. Protein product: CASSEQGANNQPQHF.

This chain connects TRBV25-1 to TRBJ2-3; 11 positions agree with TRBD1. The V gene end was trimmed by 4 bases and the J gene end by 4 bases; junction bases not matched to a gene: 4. Germline V CDR1 and CDR2: MGHDK, SYGVNS. The CDR3 loop spans 15 amino acids. Here the CDR3 reads CASSGGQGAPDTQYF. The CDR3 DNA sequence: TGTGCCAGCAGTGGCGGACAGGGGGCTCCAGATACGCAGTATTTT.

CDR3 loop: CATSRGSRGRDTEAFF. CDR3 DNA sequence: TGTGCCACCAGCAGAGGGAGCAGGGGGCGAGATACTGAAGCTTTCTTT. V usage is TRBV15 and J usage is TRBJ1-1, with 8 bases fitting TRBD1. The junction had 9 bases not matched to a gene; V was cut back by 1 base and J by 5 bases. The CDR3 extends over 16 amino acids. Looked up from germline, CDR1 is LNHNV and CDR2 is YYDKDF (reference sequence).

The J gene is TRBJ2-2, the V gene TRBV7-2; D is unclear. This CDR3 spans 13 amino acids. Between the trimmed V and J ends, which lost 10 bases and 3 bases, there was a span of 12 bases. CDR1 and CDR2 (germline): SGHTA, FQGNSA. The CDR3 loop is CANSPRDTGELFF. Here the CDR3 DNA reads TGTGCCAATAGCCCACGGGACACCGGGGAGCTGTTTTTT.

The chain combines TRBV5-1 with TRBJ2-1, with D hard to call. Germline V gene data show CDR1 as SGHRS and CDR2 as YFSETQ. V lost 4 bases and J lost 2, with 10 bases in between. The CDR3 contains 14 residues. In DNA form, the CDR3 reads TGCGCCAGCAGCACGACGGCCCCCTACAATGAGCAGTTCTTC. This sequence encodes CASSTTAPYNEQFF.

This clone was seen a handful of times. This chain links TRBV4-2 with TRBJ1-1; D is possibly TRBD1 (5 bases). CDR3 length: 16 amino acids. The germline CDR1 and CDR2 sequences are LGHNA and YNFKEQ. Trimming shortened V by 0 bases and J by 1 base, and 12 bases separated the two germline ends. In nucleotides, the CDR3 is TGTGCCAGCAGCCAAGATCTTCCGGGGACGAACACTGAAGCTTTCTTT. Its protein product is CASSQDLPGTNTEAFF.

The V gene is TRBV27, the J gene TRBJ2-2; D is unresolved. With 2 bases removed from V and 1 base from J, the gap between germline ends came to 8 bases. CDR1 and CDR2 from the germline V gene are MNHEY and SMNVEV (reference sequence). The CDR3 length is 15 residues. CDR3 DNA sequence: TGTGCCAGCAGTTTAGGACGGCGGAACACCGGGGAGCTGTTTTTT. This translates into CASSLGRRNTGELFF.

The V and J genes are TRBV30 and TRBJ2-3; 8 bases fit TRBD2. Germline CDR1 GTSNPN, CDR2 SVGIG (reference sequence). The ends lost 1 base at V and 9 bases at J; junction bases unmatched: 9. The CDR3 is 14 amino acids. The CDR3 bases are TGTGCCTGGAGTGGGGGACTAGGCGTCACAACGCAGTATTTT. Translation gives CAWSGGLGVTTQYF.

The V call is TRBV7-9, the J call TRBJ2-1; D is ambiguous. This CDR3 is 13 amino acids long. Trimming removed 3 bases from V and 3 bases from J, with 6 bases in between. CDR1 is SEHNR and CDR2 is FQNEAQ in the germline V gene (reference sequence). Written as DNA, the CDR3 is TGTGCCAGCAGCTTGCGCGTCTACAATGAGCAGTTCTTC. It codes for CASSLRVYNEQFF.

The chain recombines TRBV6-1 with TRBJ1-2; weak D call: TRBD1 (6 bases). The CDR3 loop spans 14 amino acids. The V and J ends lost 2 bases and 4 bases respectively, with 11 bases between them. Germline CDR1 reads MNHNS; CDR2 reads SASEGT. CDR3 residues: CASSEQGFVYGYTF. The CDR3 DNA sequence: TGTGCCAGCAGTGAACAGGGGTTTGTCTATGGCTACACCTTC.

This clone was observed a few times. This sequence joins TRBV6-5 and TRBJ1-5; no definite D call. The V gene lost 2 bases and the J gene lost 2 bases, with 7 bases spanning the gap. This CDR3 has 14 residues. Germline V gene sequence: CDR1 MNHEY, CDR2 SVGAGI. The CDR3 bases are TGTGCCAGCAGTTACGTGAGGGGCAATCAGCCCCAGCATTTT. This translates into CASSYVRGNQPQHF.

This sequence joins TRBV19 and TRBJ2-1; 12 bases align to TRBD2. J lost 11 bases, V lost 4 bases, and 9 bases had no gene match. The CDR3 runs 15 residues. CDR1 and CDR2 from the germline V gene are LNHDA and SQIVND (reference sequence). The CDR3 region is CASSTLAGGPLKQFF. The CDR3 DNA reads as TGTGCCAGTAGTACACTAGCGGGGGGCCCCTTAAAGCAGTTCTTC.

CDR3 loop: CASSLTGTGTPNTGELFF. CDR3 nucleotides: TGTGCCAGCAGCTTAACCGGGACAGGGACACCAAACACCGGGGAGCTGTTTTTT. The gene calls are TRBV5-4 and TRBJ2-2; TRBD1 matches 9 bases. The V segment lost 2 bases and the J segment 2 bases; nucleotides outside the gene matches: 10. The V gene's germline CDR1 is SGHNT and CDR2 YYREEE (reference sequence). The CDR3 covers 18 residues. Supplemented by reference TRBV5-4 and TRBJ2-2, the full variable domain reads ETGVTQSPTHLIKTRGQQVTLRCSSQSGHNTVSWYQQALGQGPQFIFQYYREEENGRGNFPPRFSGLQFPNYSSELNVNALELDDSALYLCASSLTGTGTPNTGELFFGEGSRLTVL.

The chain joins TRBV15 to TRBJ1-4; D may be TRBD1 (5 bases). CDR3 length equals 13 residues. V shed 7 bases and J shed 5 bases, with 11 bases lying between them. The germline CDR1 and CDR2 sequences are LNHNV and YYDKDF (reference sequence). CDR3 sequence: CATKNGGNEKLFF. CDR3 in DNA: TGTGCCACCAAAAACGGGGGGAATGAAAAACTGTTTTTT.

V and J are TRBV9 and TRBJ1-2; 9 bases line up with TRBD1. Germline V gene sequence: CDR1 SGDLS, CDR2 YYNGEE. This CDR3 has 14 amino acids. The trim removed 2 bases at V and 4 bases at J, leaving 3 bases unmatched. The CDR3 here is CASSVDRGSYGYTF. In DNA, the CDR3 is TGTGCCAGCAGCGTCGACAGGGGGAGCTATGGCTACACCTTC.

This clone was seen only a few times. The chain couples TRBV5-4 to TRBJ1-2; tentatively, D is TRBD1 (5 bases). Germline V CDR1 and CDR2: SGHNT, YYREEE (reference sequence). The V and J ends lost 1 base and 3 bases respectively, with 10 bases between them. CDR3 length equals 14 residues. DNA for the CDR3: TGTGCCAGCAGCTTGTTCGACAGAGACTATGGCTACACCTTC. Protein sequence: CASSLFDRDYGYTF.

This clone showed up just once. V usage is TRBV7-2 and J usage is TRBJ2-1, with no clear D. This CDR3 spans 12 amino acids. The germline gives CDR1 SGHTA, CDR2 FQGNSA. Trimming left V 2 bases short and J 9 bases short, with 8 bases between. DNA for the CDR3: TGTGCCAGCAGCTTATATGGTCGTGAGCAGTTCTTC. Encoded protein: CASSLYGREQFF.

The chain is built from TRBV7-2 and TRBJ1-2; D uncertain. Looked up from germline, CDR1 is SGHTA and CDR2 is FQGNSA. The ends were cut back, 2 bases at V and 1 base at J, with 2 bases in the middle. The length of the CDR3 is 12 residues. The CDR3 region has the DNA TGTGCCAGCAGCTTAAGTAACTATGGCTACACCTTC. Protein: CASSLSNYGYTF.

This clone showed up just a few times. The gene calls are TRBV7-3 and TRBJ1-6, with a weak D call TRBD1 (5 bases). Trimming removed 3 bases at V and 7 bases at J, with 13 bases between. The CDR3 extends over 15 amino acids. Germline V gene lookup returns CDR1 SGHTA and CDR2 FQGTGA. DNA of the CDR3: TGTGCCAGCAGCTTTGAACCAGGGTGGAATTCACCCCTCCACTTT. It encodes CASSFEPGWNSPLHF.

This clone turned up a few times. This chain joins TRBV7-9 and TRBJ2-5; 14 nucleotides agree with TRBD2. This CDR3 has 17 amino acids. From germline, CDR1 is SEHNR and CDR2 FQNEAQ (reference sequence). J was trimmed by 5 bases and V by 4 bases; bases with no gene match: 9. The CDR3 region is CASSSGTSGSVWETQYF. Written as DNA, the CDR3 is TGTGCCAGCAGCTCCGGGACTAGCGGGAGTGTCTGGGAGACCCAGTACTTC.

The chain combines TRBV7-2 with TRBJ2-1; D call uncertain. V lost 5 bases and J lost 8, with 19 bases in between. This CDR3 spans 15 amino acids. The germline V gene has CDR1 SGHTA and CDR2 FQGNSA. DNA of the CDR3: TGTGCCAGCAGCCGTCGGTGGATTTCTGCGGATGAGCAGTTCTTC. It codes for CASSRRWISADEQFF.

The rearrangement uses TRBV7-9 and TRBJ1-4; weak D call: TRBD1 (5 bases). The germline V gene encodes CDR1 SEHNR and CDR2 FQNEAQ (reference sequence). V was pared by 6 bases and J by 7 bases, with 18 bases between. This CDR3 is built from 15 residues. The CDR3 spells CASSPEGRVGEKLFF. DNA for the CDR3: TGTGCCAGCAGTCCGGAGGGCAGGGTGGGTGAAAAACTGTTTTTT.

This clone was found a few times. The chain employs TRBV15 and TRBJ2-1; weak D call: TRBD2 (6 bases). The V gene's germline CDR1 is LNHNV and CDR2 YYDKDF (reference sequence). Trimming took off 1 base at V and 5 bases at J, with 12 bases between the two ends. The CDR3 has 15 residues. CDR3 DNA sequence: TGTGCCACCAGCAGAGGCGGGACCCTCCACAATGAGCAGTTCTTC. It is translated as CATSRGGTLHNEQFF. Using reference TRBV15 and TRBJ2-1 for the parts outside the CDR3, the full variable domain is DAMVIQNPRYQVTQFGKPVTLSCSQTLNHNVMYWYQQKSSQAPKLLFHYYDKDFNNEADTPDNFQSRRPNTSFCFLDIRSPGLGDTAMYLCATSRGGTLHNEQFFGPGTRLTVL.